This T cell receptor beta chain comes out of a study of T-cell reconstitution after alpha-beta-depleted transplantation in children. Preparation of the TCRbeta library used unique molecular identifiers. TCRdb processed the PCR reads anew with MiXCR; each CDR3 protein has one entry. The table lists 150,000 to 250,000 distinct CDR3 sequences, roughly 6% of them singletons. Concerning this clonotype: Antigen unknown.

Study conclusions and caveats: At day 60, the high TCRbeta diversity found in some patients originated from recipient T cells and thymic progenitors that had survived. Several hundred expanded graft clones reportedly were the source of alpha-beta T cells about two months after transplant. T-cell numbers and diversity one year post-transplant derived largely from freshly generated T cells.

The sample in question was PBMCs, obtained before TCRalphabeta/CD19-depleted stem cell transplant. The sequence was obtained from a girl under three years old with combined immunodeficiency, due to receive a stem cell transplant.

CDR3 loop: CASRQGQANSPLHF. In DNA, the CDR3 is TGTGCCAGCAGACAGGGACAGGCTAATTCACCCCTCCACTTT. This chain joins TRBV6-1 and TRBJ1-6; 8 nucleotides line up with TRBD1. This CDR3 region has 14 residues. V lost 6 bases, J lost 6 bases, and 4 bases stayed unmatched. Looked up from germline, CDR1 is MNHNS and CDR2 is SASEGT.